Listed below are T cell receptor beta chains from one sample, sequenced in a study of cytotoxic CD8 clonotypes in ibrutinib-treated CLL. Sequencing used immunoSEQ multiplex PCR; TCRdb keeps in-frame clones, though not all of them. The data contain under 150,000 clones, around four fifths of them singletons. The source material was PBMCs, sampled after 24 months of ibrutinib treatment. The source is a human donor with chronic lymphocytic leukemia. The CDR3 runs from the conserved cysteine through the conserved F or W. D genes are given only for firm matches. A row's size may be missing; if present it is once, few, many or a size class.

clone size: -; J gene: TRBJ2-3; D gene: TRBD2; V gene: TRBV2; CDR3 DNA: TGTGCCAGCAGCGTGACCCGGACTAGCGGGGGGGTAGATACGCAGTATTTT; CDR3 protein: CASSVTRTSGGVDTQYF
clone size: -; J gene: TRBJ1-4; D gene: -; V gene: TRBV6-1; CDR3 DNA: TGTGCCAGCAGTGACGGGTCGGAGGAAAAACTGTTTTTT; CDR3 protein: CASSDGSEEKLFF
clone size: -; J gene: TRBJ2-2; D gene: -; V gene: TRBV5-4; CDR3 DNA: TGTGCCAGCAGCTTGGCCGGGGAGCTGTTTTTT; CDR3 protein: CASSLAGELFF
clone size: once; J gene: TRBJ1-6; D gene: -; V gene: TRBV5-4; CDR3 DNA: TGTGCCAGCAGCTTAGGCGGGGGAGGGGTGGATTCACCCCTCCACTTT; CDR3 protein: CASSLGGGGVDSPLHF
clone size: -; J gene: TRBJ1-1; D gene: TRBD1; V gene: TRBV18; CDR3 DNA: TGTGCCAGCTCAAGGGACAGTCAGATGAACACTGAAGCTTTCTTT; CDR3 protein: CASSRDSQMNTEAFF
clone size: few; J gene: TRBJ1-1; D gene: -; V gene: TRBV6-6; CDR3 DNA: TGTGCCAGCAGTTACTCGAGAGCTGAAGCTTTCTTT; CDR3 protein: CASSYSRAEAFF
clone size: once; J gene: TRBJ2-7; D gene: -; V gene: TRBV7-2; CDR3 DNA: TGTGCCAGCAGCCGAGGGGACGTATACTCCTACGAGCAGTACTTC; CDR3 protein: CASSRGDVYSYEQYF
clone size: -; J gene: TRBJ1-3; D gene: TRBD1; V gene: TRBV7-2; CDR3 DNA: TGTGCCAGCAGCTTAGACCCAGACAGGGTGGGCGGAAACACCATATATTTT; CDR3 protein: CASSLDPDRVGGNTIYF
clone size: -; J gene: TRBJ2-3; D gene: -; V gene: TRBV5-6; CDR3 DNA: TGTGCCAGCAGCCCAGGACTGGGAATCGGAGATACGCAGTATTTT; CDR3 protein: CASSPGLGIGDTQYF
clone size: -; J gene: TRBJ2-7; D gene: -; V gene: TRBV30; CDR3 DNA: TGTGCCTGGAGTGATGGGGGCTACGAGCAGTACTTC; CDR3 protein: CAWSDGGYEQYF
clone size: once; J gene: TRBJ1-1; D gene: -; V gene: TRBV5-1; CDR3 DNA: TGCGCCAGCAGCTCCCGGGAGAAACTCGGGGACACTGAAGCTTTCTTT; CDR3 protein: CASSSREKLGDTEAFF